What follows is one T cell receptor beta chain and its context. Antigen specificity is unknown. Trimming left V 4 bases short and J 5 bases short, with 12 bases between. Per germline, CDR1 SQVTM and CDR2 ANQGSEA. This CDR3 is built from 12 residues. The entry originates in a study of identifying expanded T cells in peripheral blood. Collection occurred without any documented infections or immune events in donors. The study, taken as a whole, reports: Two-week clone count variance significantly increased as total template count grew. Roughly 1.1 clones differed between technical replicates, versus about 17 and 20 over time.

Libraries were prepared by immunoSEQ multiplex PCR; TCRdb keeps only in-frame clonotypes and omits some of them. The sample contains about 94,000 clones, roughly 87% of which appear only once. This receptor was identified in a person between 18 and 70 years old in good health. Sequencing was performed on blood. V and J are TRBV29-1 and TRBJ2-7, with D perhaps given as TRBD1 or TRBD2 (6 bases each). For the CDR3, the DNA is TGCAGCGTTGTATGGGGGGCGAACGAGCAGTACTTC. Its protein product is CSVVWGANEQYF.